The rows below give T cell receptor beta chains drawn from one sample of a study of CD8 T cells in ankylosing spondylitis. TCRdb called the 5' RACE reads again in MiXCR, with one record for every CDR3 protein. This table holds roughly 130,000 distinct CDR3 sequences, over 6% found once. Material for sequencing was blood, either unsorted or a sorted T cell fraction (not recorded which). These receptors came from a male donor with ankylosing spondylitis or in good health (not recorded which). CDR3s include the opening cysteine and the closing phenylalanine or tryptophan. The order of the fields is V gene, D gene, clone size, J gene, CDR3 DNA, CDR3 protein. D genes are given only for firm matches. Not all rows give a size; the values are once, few, many and, for expanded clones, a class.

>TRBV30|TRBD2|NA|TRBJ2-5
TGTGCCTGCCCTGGGACTAGCGGGGGTGAGACCCAGTACTTC
CACPGTSGGETQYF
>TRBV27|NA|many|TRBJ2-5
TGTGCCAGCAGTTTCCAGGCCAACCAAGAGACCCAGTACTTC
CASSFQANQETQYF
>TRBV2|NA|many|TRBJ2-2
TGTGCCAGCAGAAGTCCCCCCGGGGAGCTGTTTTTT
CASRSPPGELFF
>TRBV7-2|TRBD2|few|TRBJ2-1
TGTGCCAGCAGCTCGACTAGCGGGGCCTACAATGAGCAGTTCTTC
CASSSTSGAYNEQFF
>TRBV5-1|NA|many|TRBJ1-5
TGCGCCAGCAGCCGCGACGGGGCCAATCAGCCCCAGCATTTT
CASSRDGANQPQHF
>TRBV5-5|NA|many|TRBJ1-1
TGTGCCAGCAGCTTGGGCTGGGAAGGCCCTGAAGCTTTCTTT
CASSLGWEGPEAFF
>TRBV12-3/TRBV12-4|NA|many|TRBJ1-2
TGTGCCAGCAGTTTAGTCCCAGGGTTGGCATATGGCTACACCTTC
CASSLVPGLAYGYTF
>TRBV9|NA|many|TRBJ2-4
TGTGCCAGCAGCTACATGCAGGGAGACATTCAGTACTTC
CASSYMQGDIQYF
>TRBV11-2|NA|NA|TRBJ2-6
TGTGCCAGCAGCTTAACCGGGGGATCTGGGGCCAACGTCCTGACTTTC
CASSLTGGSGANVLTF
>TRBV19|NA|many|TRBJ2-2
TGTGCCAGTAGTATAGAAGGACAACTAAACACCGGGGAGCTGTTTTTT
CASSIEGQLNTGELFF
>TRBV14|NA|many|TRBJ2-3
TGTGCCAGCAGCCTTGGTGGGGGCACAGATACGCAGTATTTT
CASSLGGGTDTQYF
>TRBV10-3|NA|many|TRBJ2-7
TGTGCCATCGGGAAAACCTACGAGCAGTACTTC
CAIGKTYEQYF
>TRBV28|NA|many|TRBJ2-7
TGTGCCAGCAGTTCCCCGCAGCTATGGAACTACGAGCAGTACTTC
CASSSPQLWNYEQYF
>TRBV7-9|TRBD2|many|TRBJ2-7
TGTGCCAGCAGACCCGGACTAGGCTTCCACGAGCAGTACTTC
CASRPGLGFHEQYF
>TRBV5-1|TRBD2|many|TRBJ2-2
TGCGCCAGCAGCTCTTTTGCGGGGGCGAACACCGGGGAGCTGTTTTTT
CASSSFAGANTGELFF
>TRBV12-3/TRBV12-4|NA|NA|TRBJ1-2
TGTGCCAGCAGAAATTCGGGGGGACGTGGCTATGGCTACACCTTC
CASRNSGGRGYGYTF
>TRBV20-1|NA|many|TRBJ1-1
TGCAGTGCTAGAGATCCAGGCAGGGTGGGGACTGAAGCTTTCTTT
CSARDPGRVGTEAFF
>TRBV20-1|NA|many|TRBJ1-2
TGCAGTGCTGGAACCCTGGACTCGTCATATGTGTATGGCTACACCTTC
CSAGTLDSSYVYGYTF
>TRBV7-2|NA|many|TRBJ2-3
TGTGCCAGCAGCTTAAAAGCGGCACGCACAGATACGCAGTATTTT
CASSLKAARTDTQYF
>TRBV7-9|TRBD1|many|TRBJ2-1
TGTGCCAGCAGCTCGGCGACAGGGAGCTCCTACAATGAGCAGTTCTTC
CASSSATGSSYNEQFF
>TRBV18|NA|many|TRBJ2-4
TGTGCCAGCTCGCCCCTTCCGGGGAAAAACATTCAGTACTTC
CASSPLPGKNIQYF
>TRBV28|NA|many|TRBJ2-7
TGTGCCAGCAGACGAGATAGCGTGGGGCAGTACTTC
CASRRDSVGQYF
>TRBV5-1|TRBD1|many|TRBJ1-5
TGCGCCAGCAGCGAAGGGACAGGGAGGAATCAGCCCCAGCATTTT
CASSEGTGRNQPQHF
>TRBV5-6|TRBD2|many|TRBJ2-1
TGTGCCAGCAGCTTGGCGAGGACTAGCGGGATCGGTGAGCAGTTCTTC
CASSLARTSGIGEQFF
>TRBV28|TRBD2|NA|TRBJ2-4
TGTGCCAGCAGTTCCGCATCCTCACCGGGACTAGCGGGAGGCCCGCCTTTTATTCAGTACTTC
CASSSASSPGLAGGPPFIQYF
>TRBV5-1|NA|many|TRBJ1-6
TGCGCCAGCAGCTTGTATGAAGAGGAGGCCCTCCACTTT
CASSLYEEEALHF
>TRBV12-5|NA|NA|TRBJ2-1
TGTGCTAGTTCGGGCGCTGAGCAGTTCTTC
CASSGAEQFF
>TRBV9|NA|many|TRBJ2-2
TGTGCCAGCAGCGCCGTAGTTCAGGGGAGGACCGGGGAGCTGTTTTTT
CASSAVVQGRTGELFF
>TRBV7-8|NA|many|TRBJ2-5
TGTGCCAGCAGCTTTCCTCCAGGAGAGACCCAGTACTTC
CASSFPPGETQYF
>TRBV7-9|NA|many|TRBJ2-1
TGTGCCAGCAGCTTGAGCGGAGCCTACAATGAGCAGTTCTTC
CASSLSGAYNEQFF
>TRBV5-1|NA|many|TRBJ2-3
TGCGCCAGCAGCTTGGGATTCACAGATACGCAGTATTTT
CASSLGFTDTQYF
>TRBV20-1|NA|many|TRBJ2-3
TGCAGTGCTGTCTCCTACTGGAACAGCACAGATACGCAGTATTTT
CSAVSYWNSTDTQYF
>TRBV5-6|TRBD2|many|TRBJ2-7
TGTGCCAGCAGCTTGGGCCTGACTAGCGACGAGCAGTACTTC
CASSLGLTSDEQYF
>TRBV12-3/TRBV12-4|NA|many|TRBJ2-7
TGTGCCAGCAGTTTAGAATGGAAAACCTACGAGCAGTACTTC
CASSLEWKTYEQYF